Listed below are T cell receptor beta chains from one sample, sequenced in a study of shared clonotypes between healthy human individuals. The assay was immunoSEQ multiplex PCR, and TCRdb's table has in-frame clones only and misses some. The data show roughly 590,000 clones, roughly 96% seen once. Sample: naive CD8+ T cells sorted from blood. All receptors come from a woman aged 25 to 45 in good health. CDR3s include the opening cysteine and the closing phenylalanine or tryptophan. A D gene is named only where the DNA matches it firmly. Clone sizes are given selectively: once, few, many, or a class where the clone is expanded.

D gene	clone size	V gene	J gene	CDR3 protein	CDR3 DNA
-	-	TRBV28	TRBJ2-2	CASSLAGAGNTGELFF	TGTGCCAGCAGTTTAGCCGGGGCTGGGAACACCGGGGAGCTGTTTTTT
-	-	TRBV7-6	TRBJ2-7	CASSLGGQDYEQYF	TGTGCCAGCAGCTTGGGAGGACAGGACTACGAGCAGTACTTC
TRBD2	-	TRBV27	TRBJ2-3	CASSLPGLGPDTQYF	TGTGCCAGCAGTTTACCAGGACTAGGTCCAGATACGCAGTATTTT
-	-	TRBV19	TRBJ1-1	CASSPLGQMNTEAFF	TGTGCCAGTAGTCCCCTTGGACAGATGAACACTGAAGCTTTCTTT
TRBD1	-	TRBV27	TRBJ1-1	CASSQGGGWTFF	TGTGCCAGCAGTCAAGGAGGGGGCTGGACTTTCTTT
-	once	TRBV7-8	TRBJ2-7	CASSSSHEQYF	TGTGCCAGCAGCTCCAGCCACGAGCAGTACTTC
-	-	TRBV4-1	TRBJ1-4	CASSQVFGGSPGPEKLFF	TGCGCCAGCAGCCAAGTGTTTGGCGGATCTCCAGGGCCTGAAAAACTGTTTTTT
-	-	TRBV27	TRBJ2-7	CASSFKDQAYEQYF	TGTGCCAGCAGTTTCAAGGACCAAGCCTACGAGCAGTACTTC
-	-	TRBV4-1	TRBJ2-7	CASSTRVGHEQYF	TGCGCCAGCAGCACCAGGGTGGGGCACGAGCAGTACTTC
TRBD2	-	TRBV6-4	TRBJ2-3	CASSAAGGPTDTQYF	TGTGCCAGCAGCGCCGCGGGAGGACCGACAGATACGCAGTATTTT
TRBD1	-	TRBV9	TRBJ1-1	CASSRQGNTEAFF	TGTGCCAGCAGCCGACAGGGGAACACTGAAGCTTTCTTT
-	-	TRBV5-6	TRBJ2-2	CASSPGSRNTGELFF	TGTGCCAGCAGCCCGGGAAGCCGGAACACCGGGGAGCTGTTTTTT
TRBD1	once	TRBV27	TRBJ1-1	CASGQTGAATEAFF	TGTGCCAGCGGACAGACAGGGGCCGCCACTGAAGCTTTCTTT
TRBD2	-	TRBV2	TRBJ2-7	CAGGGAYEQYF	TGTGCCGGGGGGGGAGCCTACGAGCAGTACTTC
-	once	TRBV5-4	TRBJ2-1	CASSLAGIGYNEQFF	TGTGCCAGCAGCTTGGCGGGGATTGGGTACAATGAGCAGTTCTTC
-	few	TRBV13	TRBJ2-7	CASSPGTSYEQYF	TGTGCCAGCAGCCCCGGGACATCTTACGAGCAGTACTTC
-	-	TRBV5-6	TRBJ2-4	CASSPLGVGGLNIQYF	TGTGCCAGCAGCCCCCTCGGGGTCGGCGGGTTAAACATTCAGTACTTC
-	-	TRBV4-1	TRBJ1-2	CASSQDFFRASTYGYTF	TGCGCCAGCAGCCAAGATTTTTTCAGGGCCAGCACCTATGGCTACACCTTC
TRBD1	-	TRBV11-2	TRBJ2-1	CASSYGTDPKYNEQFF	TGTGCCAGCAGCTACGGGACAGACCCCAAATACAATGAGCAGTTCTTC
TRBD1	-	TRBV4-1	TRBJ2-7	CASSQQAASDRGHEQYF	TGCGCCAGCAGCCAACAGGCCGCTTCGGACAGGGGACACGAGCAGTACTTC
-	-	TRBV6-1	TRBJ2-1	CASSDRATYNEQFF	TGTGCCAGCAGTGACAGGGCGACCTACAATGAGCAGTTCTTC
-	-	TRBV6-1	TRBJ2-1	CASSPRRHNEQFF	TGTGCCAGCAGCCCTAGGCGTCACAATGAGCAGTTCTTC
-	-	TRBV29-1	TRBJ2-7	CSVEERDSSNEQYF	TGCAGCGTTGAAGAACGTGATAGCTCTAACGAGCAGTACTTC
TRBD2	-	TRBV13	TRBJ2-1	CASSSVTTDPGTSRQREYDNEQFF	TGTGCCAGCAGCTCCGTTACCACCGACCCCGGGACAAGCAGACAGCGGGAGTACGACAATGAGCAGTTCTTC
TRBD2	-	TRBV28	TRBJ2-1	CASSSYGAGGLYNEQFF	TGTGCCAGCAGTTCTTATGGAGCGGGAGGTTTATACAATGAGCAGTTCTTC
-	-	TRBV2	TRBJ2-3	CASSEDTSTDTQYF	TGTGCCAGCAGTGAGGACACTAGCACAGATACGCAGTATTTT
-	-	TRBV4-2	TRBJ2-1	CASSQRPTGLSSYNEQFF	TGTGCCAGCAGCCAAAGACCGACGGGACTGAGCTCCTACAATGAGCAGTTCTTC
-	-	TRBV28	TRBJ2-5	CASSPPFDNQETQYF	TGTGCCAGCAGTCCTCCTTTCGACAACCAAGAGACCCAGTACTTC
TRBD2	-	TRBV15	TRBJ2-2	CATSRGRGTGELFF	TGTGCCACCAGCAGAGGGCGGGGGACCGGGGAGCTGTTTTTT
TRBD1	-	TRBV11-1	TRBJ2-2	CASSLDRGSNTGELFF	TGTGCCAGCAGCTTAGACAGGGGGTCGAACACCGGGGAGCTGTTTTTT
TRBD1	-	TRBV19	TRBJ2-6	CASSIGTDGANVLTF	TGTGCCAGTAGTATTGGGACAGATGGGGCCAACGTCCTGACTTTC
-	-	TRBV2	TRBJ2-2	CASSPWGPSANTGELFF	TGTGCCAGCAGTCCATGGGGTCCTAGCGCGAACACCGGGGAGCTGTTTTTT
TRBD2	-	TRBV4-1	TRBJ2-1	CASSLTSGRGNEQFF	TGCGCCAGCAGCCTGACTAGCGGGAGAGGGAATGAGCAGTTCTTC
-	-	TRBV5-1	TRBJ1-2	CASSPELGVGYGYTF	TGCGCCAGCAGCCCCGAGTTAGGGGTGGGCTATGGCTACACCTTC
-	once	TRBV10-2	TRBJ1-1	CASSVGRTEAFF	TGCGCCAGCAGTGTGGGACGCACTGAAGCTTTCTTT
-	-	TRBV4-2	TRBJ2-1	CASSQEDGSAYNEQFF	TGTGCCAGCAGCCAAGAAGACGGGAGTGCCTACAATGAGCAGTTCTTC
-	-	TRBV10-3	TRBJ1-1	CAISESTAVEAFF	TGTGCCATCAGTGAGTCGACGGCGGTTGAAGCTTTCTTT
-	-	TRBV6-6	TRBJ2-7	CASSYWHSYEQYF	TGTGCCAGCAGTTACTGGCACTCCTACGAGCAGTACTTC
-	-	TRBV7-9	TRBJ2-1	CASSLAGGGNEQFF	TGTGCCAGCAGCTTAGCGGGTGGGGGCAATGAGCAGTTCTTC
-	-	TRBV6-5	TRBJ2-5	CASRPHTAGLETQYF	TGTGCCAGCCGCCCCCACACGGCAGGTCTGGAGACCCAGTACTTC
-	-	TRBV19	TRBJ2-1	CASTTGYNEQFF	TGTGCCAGTACGACTGGATACAATGAGCAGTTCTTC
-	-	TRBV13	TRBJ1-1	CASSLGRRVETFF	TGTGCCAGCAGCTTAGGCCGACGGGTCGAAACTTTCTTT
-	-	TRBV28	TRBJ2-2	CASTDATGVGELFF	TGTGCCAGCACAGATGCGACAGGCGTCGGGGAGCTGTTTTTT
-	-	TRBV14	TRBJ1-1	CASSQPITGKSAMNTEAFF	TGTGCCAGCAGCCAACCTATTACAGGGAAGTCGGCAATGAACACTGAAGCTTTCTTT
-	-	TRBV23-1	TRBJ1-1	CASSQSLGVNTEAFF	TGCGCCAGCAGTCAATCACTGGGGGTGAACACTGAAGCTTTCTTT
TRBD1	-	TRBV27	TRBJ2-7	CASSPTERTDRTYEQYF	TGTGCCAGCAGCCCTACCGAAAGAACGGACAGGACCTACGAGCAGTACTTC
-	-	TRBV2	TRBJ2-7	CASSGAYEQYF	TGTGCCAGCAGTGGCGCCTACGAGCAGTACTTC
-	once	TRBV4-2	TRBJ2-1	CASSHRASHEQFF	TGTGCCAGCAGCCACCGGGCTAGCCATGAGCAGTTCTTC
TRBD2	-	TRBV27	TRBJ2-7	CASRPGLAGGTYEQYF	TGTGCCAGCAGGCCAGGACTAGCGGGGGGAACCTACGAGCAGTACTTC
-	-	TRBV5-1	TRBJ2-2	CASSDTKKTAITGELFF	TGCGCCAGCAGCGACACAAAAAAGACAGCTATCACCGGGGAGCTGTTTTTT
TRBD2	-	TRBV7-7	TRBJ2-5	CASSSREDPQETQYF	TGTGCCAGCAGCTCCCGGGAGGACCCCCAAGAGACCCAGTACTTC
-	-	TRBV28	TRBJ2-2	CASVSPVIGPNTGELFF	TGTGCCAGCGTCTCCCCGGTAATTGGACCGAACACCGGGGAGCTGTTTTTT
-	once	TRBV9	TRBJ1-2	CASSADKGVVGYTF	TGTGCCAGCAGCGCCGATAAAGGGGTAGTTGGCTACACCTTC
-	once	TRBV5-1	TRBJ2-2	CASSLEGEFTGELFF	TGCGCCAGCAGCTTGGAGGGAGAGTTCACCGGGGAGCTGTTTTTT
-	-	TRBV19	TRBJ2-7	CASSRYPGDEQYF	TGTGCCAGTAGCCGCTACCCGGGCGACGAGCAGTACTTC
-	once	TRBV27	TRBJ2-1	CASSSGPGASNEQFF	TGTGCCAGCAGTTCAGGCCCGGGGGCGTCCAATGAGCAGTTCTTC
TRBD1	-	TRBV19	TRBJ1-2	CASSGTGVGGYTF	TGTGCCAGTAGTGGGACAGGCGTAGGTGGCTACACCTTC
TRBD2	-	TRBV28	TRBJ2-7	CASSMRTSYEQYF	TGTGCCAGCAGCATGCGGACTAGCTACGAGCAGTACTTC
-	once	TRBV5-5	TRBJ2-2	CASSFWQENTGELFF	TGTGCCAGCAGCTTTTGGCAGGAGAACACCGGGGAGCTGTTTTTT